This record covers a single TCR beta chain. Antigen: not known. The sample originates from a study of cytomegalovirus exposure and HLA in healthy donors. CDR3 size: 11 residues. Trimming stripped 3 bases from V and 5 bases from J, with 7 bases between. CDR1 and CDR2 (germline): DFQATT, SNEGSKA (reference sequence). Whole-study results and caveats: Associated with cytomegalovirus, according to the listing, were 150 to 200 TCR beta chains. An Asian-associated ancestry cluster reportedly showed fewer N-insertions than the approximately 700-donor mean in a later analysis. An analysis that came later showed most CMV-associated TCR beta chains appearing HLA-restricted.

PCR primers comprised 60 Vbeta and 13 Jbeta primers. Some clones are missing from TCRdb's copy, which holds only in-frame ones; the method was immunoSEQ multiplex PCR. The sample records 150,000 to 200,000 clones, roughly four fifths being singletons. The rearrangement links TRBV20-1 to TRBJ1-2; D remains ambiguous. The material sequenced was PBMCs. The receptor comes from a man younger than 30 in good health and CMV-seronegative. The CDR3 DNA sequence: TGCAGTGCTAGTAGTACTTATGGCTACACCTTC. Translated: CSASSTYGYTF.